This passage covers 29 T cell receptor beta chains from one sample sequenced in a study of patients and donors after allogeneic stem cell transplantation. TCRdb fed the RT-PCR reads into MiXCR, producing one record per CDR3 protein. The sample lists some 960,000 distinct CDR3 sequences, about a sixth occurring once. What was sequenced was blood, either unsorted or a sorted T cell fraction (not recorded which). The receptors here all came from a human donor who was either an allogeneic HSCT recipient or a stem cell or donor lymphocyte infusion donor (not recorded which). It is not recorded whose cells these are; they may come from a transplant donor.

In its sample, this clonotype was seen a few times. The CDR3 sequence is CASGTGDYTEAFF. The CDR3 coding sequence is TGTGCCAGCGGCACAGGGGACTACACTGAAGCTTTCTTT. The V and J genes are TRBV12-3 or TRBV12-4 and TRBJ1-1; TRBD1 matches 7 bases. The CDR3 spans 13 residues. V lost 8 bases, J lost 3 bases, and 6 bases stayed unmatched.

Here the CDR3 reads CASSLAEASSGANVLTF. The CDR3 nucleotides are TGTGCCAGCAGCTTAGCGGAAGCTTCTTCTGGGGCCAACGTCCTGACTTTC. V and J are TRBV7-9 and TRBJ2-6; D is ambiguous. From germline, CDR1 is SEHNR and CDR2 FQNEAQ (reference sequence). V was shortened by 0 bases and J by 1 base, with 10 bases between the two germline ends. This CDR3 is built from 17 residues.

The gene calls are TRBV6-1 and TRBJ1-4, with D unresolved. This CDR3 comprises 14 residues. The germline V gene encodes CDR1 MNHNS and CDR2 SASEGT. Trimming left V 6 bases short and J 8 bases short, with 16 bases between. CDR3 nucleotide sequence: TGTGCCAGCAGCACCGCGACCGGTGGAGAAAAACTGTTTTTT. This sequence encodes CASSTATGGEKLFF.

The rearrangement joins TRBV12-3 or TRBV12-4 to TRBJ1-1; no reliable D call. The CDR3 length is 14 residues. V lost 3 bases to trimming and J lost 3 bases, with 11 bases between them. Here the CDR3 DNA reads TGTGCCAGCAGTTTCGAGGGATTACACACTGAAGCTTTCTTT. Amino acids: CASSFEGLHTEAFF.

This clonotype showed up just a few times. V usage is TRBV24-1 and J usage is TRBJ2-1; 7 nucleotides line up with TRBD1. Trimming cost V 3 bases and J 0 bases; bases outside gene matches: 7. The germline V gene has CDR1 KGHDR and CDR2 SFDVKD. The CDR3 contains 17 residues. The CDR3: CATSDAGTEVSYNEQFF. CDR3 nucleotide sequence: TGTGCCACCAGTGATGCCGGGACAGAGGTCTCCTACAATGAGCAGTTCTTC.

This rearrangement joins TRBV30 to TRBJ1-2; 9 bases are a match to TRBD1. The CDR3 extends over 14 amino acids. In germline, CDR1 is GTSNPN, CDR2 SVGIG (reference sequence). Unmatched junction bases numbered 7, after V lost 5 bases and J lost 3 bases. The CDR3 region is CAWHRGTGYYGYTF. The CDR3 bases are TGTGCCTGGCACCGGGGGACAGGGTACTATGGCTACACCTTC.

V gene TRBV12-3 or TRBV12-4 combines with J gene TRBJ2-5; D might be TRBD1 or TRBD2, each matching 6 bases. The CDR3 consists of 17 residues. The V end lost 1 base, the J end lost 3 bases, and 18 bases lay between the germline ends. The CDR3 coding sequence is TGTGCCAGCAGTTTAGGGGGGGCACCGACTGCTAAAGAGACCCAGTACTTC. Protein sequence: CASSLGGAPTAKETQYF.

This clonotype was detected ten times or more. This chain links TRBV10-3 with TRBJ2-5, with 7 nucleotides matching TRBD2. The J segment lost 0 bases and the V segment lost 3 bases, leaving 16 bases of the junction unmatched. The CDR3 has 19 amino acids. The germline V gene encodes CDR1 ENHRY and CDR2 SYGVKD. The CDR3 loop reads CAISEHIGGMGGYQETQYF. CDR3 in DNA: TGTGCCATCAGTGAACATATCGGCGGGATGGGAGGGTACCAAGAGACCCAGTACTTC.

The rearrangement links TRBV5-1 to TRBJ2-1; TRBD1 or TRBD2 may be the D gene (6 bases each). CDR3 length: 15 residues. CDR1 SGHRS and CDR2 YFSETQ come from the germline V gene. Trimming pared 4 bases from V and 4 bases from J, leaving 15 bases between. CDR3 region: CASSLESGAYNEQFF. CDR3 nucleotides: TGCGCCAGCAGCCTGGAGTCGGGGGCGTACAATGAGCAGTTCTTC. Together with reference TRBV5-1 and TRBJ2-1, the CDR3 gives the full variable domain: KAGVTQTPRYLIKTRGQQVTLSCSPISGHRSVSWYQQTPGQGLQFLFEYFSETQRNKGNFPGRFSGRQFSNSRSEMNVSTLELGDSALYLCASSLESGAYNEQFFGPGTRLTVL.

This clonotype was seen many times. CDR3 bases: TGTGCCATCAGTGAGTCGCGGCGGACTAGCACAGATACGCAGTATTTT. Its protein is CAISESRRTSTDTQYF. The chain joins TRBV10-3 to TRBJ2-3; D may be TRBD2 (5 bases). The ends were cut back, 0 bases at V and 0 bases at J, with 10 bases in the middle. Looked up from germline, CDR1 is ENHRY and CDR2 is SYGVKD. The length of the CDR3 is 16 residues.

The chain uses TRBV7-2 and TRBJ2-1; D is possibly TRBD2 (6 bases). Trimming shortened V by 7 bases and J by 0 bases, and 16 bases separated the two germline ends. Per the germline V gene, CDR1 is SGHTA and CDR2 is FQGNSA. This CDR3 contains 16 residues. The CDR3 DNA is TGTGCCAGCACCCTAGTTAGCGGAAGCTCCTACAATGAGCAGTTCTTC. Amino acids: CASTLVSGSSYNEQFF. The whole variable domain, filled in from reference TRBV7-2 and TRBJ2-1, reads GAGVSQSPSNKVTEKGKDVELRCDPISGHTALYWYRQSLGQGLEFLIYFQGNSAPDKSGLPSDRFSAERTGGSVSTLTIQRTQQEDSAVYLCASTLVSGSSYNEQFFGPGTRLTVL.

The table lists this clonotype with a few counts. V gene TRBV6-5 combines with J gene TRBJ2-5; D possibly matches TRBD1 or TRBD2 (5 bases each). V was shortened by 4 bases and J by 5 bases, with 17 bases between the two germline ends. The CDR3 is made up of 15 amino acids. Germline CDR1 is MNHEY and CDR2 is SVGAGI. The CDR3 spells CASSSGTITRETQYF. The CDR3 DNA sequence: TGTGCCAGCAGTTCCGGGACCATAACAAGGGAGACCCAGTACTTC.

This clonotype showed up just a few times. The chain couples TRBV20-1 to TRBJ2-7; D perhaps matches TRBD1 (6 bases). Germline V gives CDR1 DFQATT, CDR2 SNEGSKA (reference sequence). The CDR3 is made up of 12 amino acids. With 1 base removed from V and 7 bases from J, the gap between germline ends came to 11 bases. The CDR3 sequence is CSARGDRSEQYF. The CDR3 DNA sequence: TGCAGTGCTAGAGGTGACAGGTCGGAGCAGTACTTC.

This clonotype was seen many times. The V and J genes are TRBV10-3 and TRBJ2-7, with D uncertain. The CDR3 is made up of 13 amino acids. V gave up 6 bases and J gave up 3 bases, with 12 bases separating them. CDR1 and CDR2 from the germline V gene are ENHRY and SYGVKD. DNA for the CDR3: TGTGCCATCAGAGGACGGTCCGACTACGAGCAGTACTTC. Its protein is CAIRGRSDYEQYF.

The chain is built from TRBV20-1 and TRBJ2-1; TRBD2 matches 9 bases. Germline CDR1 DFQATT, CDR2 SNEGSKA (reference sequence). V lost 6 bases and J lost 2; bases outside the gene matches: 11. This CDR3 comprises 16 residues. CDR3 coding DNA: TGCAGTGCCGGCTACCGAGGCGGGGGGGCCTACAATGAGCAGTTCTTC. It is translated as CSAGYRGGGAYNEQFF.

The chain carries TRBV11-1 and TRBJ2-7; 8 nucleotides match TRBD1. This CDR3 comprises 18 residues. Germline loops: CDR1 SGHAT, CDR2 FQDESV (reference sequence). J gave up 2 bases and V 0 bases, and 12 bases lay outside the gene matches. The CDR3 coding sequence is TGTGCCAGCAGCTTAGCGGTGAGCAGGGGGCCTAGGGCCTACGAGCAGTACTTC. This sequence encodes CASSLAVSRGPRAYEQYF.

The CDR3 DNA is TGTGCCAGCAGCTTCGCAGGGGTCGGTAACTATGGCTACACCTTC. Its protein product is CASSFAGVGNYGYTF. The chain links TRBV7-9 to TRBJ1-2; D may be TRBD1 (6 bases). CDR3 size: 15 residues. V was trimmed by 3 bases and J by 1 base, leaving 12 bases between them. The V gene's germline CDR1 is SEHNR and CDR2 FQNEAQ (reference sequence).

The gene calls are TRBV30 and TRBJ2-1; D might be TRBD2 (6 bases). Germline V lookup: CDR1 GTSNPN, CDR2 SVGIG (reference sequence). The CDR3 contains 15 residues. V was trimmed by 2 bases and J by 7 bases, leaving 18 bases between them. The CDR3 loop is CAWSKAGKFNNEQFF. CDR3 DNA: TGTGCCTGGAGTAAGGCGGGGAAGTTTAATAATGAGCAGTTCTTC.

V is TRBV10-3 and J is TRBJ2-2, with 13 bases identical to TRBD2. Losses at the gene ends were 6 bases for V and 1 base for J; bases not matched to a gene: 2. Germline CDR1 and CDR2: ENHRY and SYGVKD. CDR3 length equals 16 residues. CDR3: CAIRGLAGLNTGELFF. CDR3 bases: TGTGCCATCAGGGGACTAGCGGGACTGAACACCGGGGAGCTGTTTTTT.

This clonotype occurred many times. The chain couples TRBV12-3 or TRBV12-4 to TRBJ2-7, with 11 positions matching TRBD2. Losses at the gene ends were 6 bases for V and 5 bases for J; bases not matched to a gene: 6. This CDR3 has 14 amino acids. The CDR3 DNA is TGTGCCAGCAGCTTGGGACTAGCGGCCCACGAGCAGTACTTC. Protein sequence: CASSLGLAAHEQYF.

This clonotype was picked up many times. J is TRBJ2-1 and V is TRBV12-3 or TRBV12-4; D call uncertain. This CDR3 is built from 10 residues. V was clipped by 6 bases and J by 7 bases, with 4 bases between them. The CDR3 DNA reads as TGTGCCAGCAGCTGGAATGAGCAGTTCTTC. This gives the protein CASSWNEQFF.

The chain links TRBV11-3 to TRBJ2-5, with TRBD1 matching over 11 bases. Germline values: CDR1 SGHNT, CDR2 YENEEA. CDR3 length: 16 amino acids. Germline trimming cut 4 bases from V and 3 bases from J; bases unmatched to any gene: 7. CDR3 region: CASSYGQGAGEETQYF. CDR3 DNA sequence: TGTGCCAGCAGCTACGGACAGGGGGCCGGTGAAGAGACCCAGTACTTC.

In this sample, this clonotype turned up a few times. The gene calls are TRBV6-1 and TRBJ1-1; D may be TRBD1 (5 bases). The CDR3 is made up of 14 amino acids. V lost 7 bases and J 5 bases, leaving 17 bases between the germline ends. The germline V gene has CDR1 MNHNS and CDR2 SASEGT. CDR3: CASNNGGEKTEAFF. The CDR3 DNA reads TGTGCCAGCAACAACGGGGGGGAAAAAACTGAAGCTTTCTTT.

V usage is TRBV20-1 and J usage is TRBJ2-7; the match to TRBD2 covers 8 bases. CDR3 length equals 14 residues. Germline V lookup: CDR1 DFQATT, CDR2 SNEGSKA (reference sequence). J lost 3 bases, V lost 1 base, and 5 bases had no gene match. The CDR3 is CSARVSGEIYEQYF. The CDR3 bases are TGCAGTGCTAGAGTTAGCGGGGAGATCTACGAGCAGTACTTC.

This clonotype showed up just a few times. The CDR3 DNA reads TGTGCCAGCTCCCTGGGAGGTGGCTGGGGCTACACCTTC. Amino acids: CASSLGGGWGYTF. The rearrangement joins TRBV11-3 to TRBJ1-2; D unclear. The germline V and J ends were trimmed by 8 bases and 8 bases, with 18 bases remaining between them. The CDR3 has 13 amino acids. The V gene's germline CDR1 is SGHNT and CDR2 YENEEA.

The gene calls are TRBV11-1 and TRBJ2-3, with a tentative D call TRBD1 (5 bases). V lost 3 bases and J lost 6, with 10 bases in between. Germline assignment: CDR1 SGHAT and CDR2 FQDESV (reference sequence). This CDR3 has 13 amino acids. The CDR3 here is CASSFRQIDTQYF. DNA for the CDR3: TGTGCCAGCAGCTTTAGACAGATTGATACGCAGTATTTT.

This clonotype was detected a few times. The chain links TRBV9 to TRBJ2-4; 11 bases map to TRBD2. This CDR3 has 16 amino acids. V lost 3 bases, J lost 0 bases, and 2 bases stayed unmatched. Germline V lookup: CDR1 SGDLS, CDR2 YYNGEE. The CDR3 loop is CASSETSGVAKNIQYF. CDR3 in DNA: TGTGCCAGCAGCGAGACTAGCGGGGTAGCCAAAAACATTCAGTACTTC.

The chain couples TRBV5-1 to TRBJ2-1; D may be TRBD1 or TRBD2 (5 bases each). Germline lookup yields CDR1 SGHRS and CDR2 YFSETQ. The CDR3 spans 17 residues. V lost 0 bases and J lost 2, with 15 bases in between. CDR3 sequence (DNA): TGCGCCAGCAGCTTGGGGGGCTTGCGGGTCCCCTACAATGAGCAGTTCTTC. The encoded protein is CASSLGGLRVPYNEQFF.

This clonotype showed up just a few times. The genes are TRBV18 and TRBJ2-1; 9 nucleotides line up with TRBD1. Germline V CDR1 and CDR2: KGHSH, LQKENI. V trimming: 2 bases; J trimming: 6 bases; junction bases outside the gene matches: 2. This CDR3 is built from 14 residues. The CDR3: CASSPRQGGNEQFF. The CDR3 coding sequence is TGTGCCAGCTCACCAAGACAGGGGGGCAATGAGCAGTTCTTC.